The T cell receptor (beta chain) under discussion was sequenced for a study of T cells expressing NK-cell markers. On the study more broadly: From sorted CD3+CD56+NKG2C+, CD3+CD56+NKG2C- and CD3+CD56-NKG2C+ T cells came the TCR beta repertoires.

Germline assignment: CDR1 SEHNR and CDR2 FQNEAQ (reference sequence). The CDR3 has 17 residues. TCRdb reprocessed the 5' RACE reads and reports one entry per CDR3 protein, with no DNA. The sample holds 450,000 to 600,000 distinct CDR3 sequences. The chain couples TRBV7-9 to TRBJ2-1; TCRdb's D gene call, TRBD1, goes unchecked for lack of DNA. Sequenced material: blood T cells: a sorted CD56 or NKG2C T cell subset, CD4+ or CD8+ T cells, or bulk PBMC T cells (not recorded which). The receptor's source is a man aged 18 to 29 in good health. The CDR3 here is CASSLVGRGIANNEQFF.